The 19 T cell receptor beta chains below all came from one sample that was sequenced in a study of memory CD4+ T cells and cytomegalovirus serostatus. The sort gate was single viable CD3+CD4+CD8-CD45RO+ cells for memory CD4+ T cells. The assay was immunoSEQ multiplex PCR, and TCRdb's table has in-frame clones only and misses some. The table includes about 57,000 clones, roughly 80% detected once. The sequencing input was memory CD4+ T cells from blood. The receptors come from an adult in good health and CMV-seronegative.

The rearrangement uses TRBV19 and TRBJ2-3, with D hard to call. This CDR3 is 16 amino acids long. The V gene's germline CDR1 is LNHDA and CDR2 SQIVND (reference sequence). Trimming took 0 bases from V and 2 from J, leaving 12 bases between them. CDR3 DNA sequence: TGTGCCAGTAGTATAGACTTAAATAGGGCCACAGATACGCAGTATTTT. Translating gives CASSIDLNRATDTQYF.

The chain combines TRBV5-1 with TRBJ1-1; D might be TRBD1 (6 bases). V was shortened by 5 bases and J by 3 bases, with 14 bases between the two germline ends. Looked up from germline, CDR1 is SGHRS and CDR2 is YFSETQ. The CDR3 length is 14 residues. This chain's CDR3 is CASRKSGVHTEAFF. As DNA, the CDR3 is TGCGCCAGCAGAAAATCAGGGGTGCACACTGAAGCTTTCTTT.

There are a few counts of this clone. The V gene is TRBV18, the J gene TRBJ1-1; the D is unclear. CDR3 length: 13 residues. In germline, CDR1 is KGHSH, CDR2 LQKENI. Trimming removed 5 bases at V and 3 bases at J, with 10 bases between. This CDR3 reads CASSIQGDTEAFF. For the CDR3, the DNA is TGTGCCAGCTCAATTCAAGGAGACACTGAAGCTTTCTTT.

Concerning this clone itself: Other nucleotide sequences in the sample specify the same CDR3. DNA of the CDR3: TGTGCCAGTAGTATCCGCCAGGGCTACGAGCAGTACTTC. Amino acids: CASSIRQGYEQYF. V usage is TRBV19 and J usage is TRBJ2-7; D possibly corresponds to TRBD1 (5 bases). Germline assignment: CDR1 LNHDA and CDR2 SQIVND (reference sequence). The CDR3 is made up of 13 amino acids. The V end was cut by 3 bases, the J end by 3 bases, with 9 bases between.

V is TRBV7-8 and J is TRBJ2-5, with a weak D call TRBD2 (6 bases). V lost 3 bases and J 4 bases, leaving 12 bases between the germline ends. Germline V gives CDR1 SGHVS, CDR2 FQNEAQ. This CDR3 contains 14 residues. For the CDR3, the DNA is TGTGCCAGCAGCTTCGGCGGGGTGGCAGAGACCCAGTACTTC. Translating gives CASSFGGVAETQYF.

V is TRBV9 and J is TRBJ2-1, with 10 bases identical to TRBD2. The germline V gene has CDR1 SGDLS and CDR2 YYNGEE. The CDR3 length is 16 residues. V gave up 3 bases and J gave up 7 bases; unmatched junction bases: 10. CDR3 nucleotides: TGTGCCAGCAGCGGACGAGCGGGAGGGCCCGAGAATGAGCAGTTCTTC. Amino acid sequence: CASSGRAGGPENEQFF.

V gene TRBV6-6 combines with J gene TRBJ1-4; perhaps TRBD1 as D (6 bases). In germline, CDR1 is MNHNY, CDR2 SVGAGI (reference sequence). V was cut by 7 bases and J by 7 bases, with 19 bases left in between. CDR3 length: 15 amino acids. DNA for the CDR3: TGTGCCAGCACCTCGAGCGGGGGCGCAGGTGAAAAACTGTTTTTT. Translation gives CASTSSGGAGEKLFF.

CDR3 nucleotide sequence: TGCGCCAGCAGCTCCCTGCCGGGGACTAGCGGGGGAGCTCACCCGTACGAGCAGTACTTC. Translation gives CASSSLPGTSGGAHPYEQYF. V gene TRBV5-1 combines with J gene TRBJ2-7; 14 positions match TRBD2. The CDR3 runs 20 residues. Losses at the gene ends were 3 bases for V and 4 bases for J; bases not matched to a gene: 18. CDR1 SGHRS and CDR2 YFSETQ come from the germline V gene.

As DNA, the CDR3 is TGTGCCAGCAGTGAACAGGAACGGGGCCCCTACGAGCAGTACTTC. Its protein product is CASSEQERGPYEQYF. The V and J genes are TRBV2 and TRBJ2-7, with D possibly called TRBD1 or TRBD2 (5 bases each). The germline V and J ends were trimmed by 2 bases and 2 bases, with 13 bases remaining between them. This CDR3 comprises 15 residues. Germline lookup yields CDR1 SNHLY and CDR2 FYNNEI.

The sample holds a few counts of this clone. The CDR3 loop is CASSLRSGTFPREQYF. In nucleotides, the CDR3 is TGTGCCAGCAGTTTGAGGTCCGGGACTTTCCCTCGGGAGCAGTACTTC. The genes are TRBV27 and TRBJ2-7, with D perhaps matching TRBD2 (6 bases). Trimming removed 3 bases at V and 7 bases at J, with 22 bases between. This CDR3 spans 16 amino acids. Germline V lookup: CDR1 MNHEY, CDR2 SMNVEV (reference sequence).

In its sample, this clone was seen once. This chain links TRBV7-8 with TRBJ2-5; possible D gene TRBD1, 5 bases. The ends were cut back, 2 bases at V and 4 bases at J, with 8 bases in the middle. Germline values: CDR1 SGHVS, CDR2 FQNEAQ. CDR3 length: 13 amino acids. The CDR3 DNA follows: TGTGCCAGCAGCTTACGACAGCCAGAGACCCAGTACTTC. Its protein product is CASSLRQPETQYF. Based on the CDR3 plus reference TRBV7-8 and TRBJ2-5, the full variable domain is GAGVSQSPRYKVAKRGQDVALRCDPISGHVSLFWYQQALGQGPEFLTYFQNEAQLDKSGLPSDRFFAERPEGSVSTLKIQRTQQEDSAVYLCASSLRQPETQYFGPGTRLLVL.

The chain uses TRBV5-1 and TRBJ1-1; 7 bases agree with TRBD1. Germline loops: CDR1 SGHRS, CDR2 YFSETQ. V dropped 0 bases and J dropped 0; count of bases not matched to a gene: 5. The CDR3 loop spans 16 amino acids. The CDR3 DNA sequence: TGCGCCAGCAGCTTGGATCCCGGGACAGTGAACACTGAAGCTTTCTTT. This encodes CASSLDPGTVNTEAFF. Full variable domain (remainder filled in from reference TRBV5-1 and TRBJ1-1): KAGVTQTPRYLIKTRGQQVTLSCSPISGHRSVSWYQQTPGQGLQFLFEYFSETQRNKGNFPGRFSGRQFSNSRSEMNVSTLELGDSALYLCASSLDPGTVNTEAFFGQGTRLTVV.

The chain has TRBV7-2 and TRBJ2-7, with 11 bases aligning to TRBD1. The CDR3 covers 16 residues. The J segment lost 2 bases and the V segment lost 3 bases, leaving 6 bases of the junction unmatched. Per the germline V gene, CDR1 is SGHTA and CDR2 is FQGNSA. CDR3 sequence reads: CASSLRRTGGPYEQYF. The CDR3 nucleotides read TGTGCCAGCAGCTTGAGGAGGACAGGGGGCCCCTACGAGCAGTACTTC.

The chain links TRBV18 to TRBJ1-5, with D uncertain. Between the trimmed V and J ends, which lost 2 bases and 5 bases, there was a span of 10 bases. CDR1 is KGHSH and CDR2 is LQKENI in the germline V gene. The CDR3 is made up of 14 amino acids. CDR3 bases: TGTGCCAGCTCACCAATGGAGGGTGATCAGCCCCAGCATTTT. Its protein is CASSPMEGDQPQHF.

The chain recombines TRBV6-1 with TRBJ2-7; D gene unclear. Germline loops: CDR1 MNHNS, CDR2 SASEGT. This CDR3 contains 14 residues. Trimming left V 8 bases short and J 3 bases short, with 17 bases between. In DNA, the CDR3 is TGTGCCAGCCAACTGAGTCTGAAATTCTACGAGCAGTACTTC. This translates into CASQLSLKFYEQYF.

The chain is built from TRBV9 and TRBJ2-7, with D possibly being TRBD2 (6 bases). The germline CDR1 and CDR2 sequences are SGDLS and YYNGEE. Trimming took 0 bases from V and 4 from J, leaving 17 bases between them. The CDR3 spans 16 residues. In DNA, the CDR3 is TGTGCCAGCAGCGTAGGGGAGGACCGGTTCAGATACGAGCAGTACTTC. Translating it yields CASSVGEDRFRYEQYF.

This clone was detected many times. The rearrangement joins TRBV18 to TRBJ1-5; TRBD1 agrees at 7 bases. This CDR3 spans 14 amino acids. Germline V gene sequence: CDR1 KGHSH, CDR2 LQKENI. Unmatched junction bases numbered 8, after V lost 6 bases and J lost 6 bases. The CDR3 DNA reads TGTGCCAGCTCTTACTCAGGGGACAGTCAGCCCCAGCATTTT. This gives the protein CASSYSGDSQPQHF.

In DNA, the CDR3 is TGCGCCAGCAGCGAGTCAACAGGGGAAATTGGCTACACCTTC. Residues: CASSESTGEIGYTF. The genes are TRBV5-1 and TRBJ1-2, with 7 bases lining up with TRBD1. CDR3 length equals 14 residues. From germline, CDR1 is SGHRS and CDR2 YFSETQ. With 4 bases clipped from V and 7 bases from J, the junction kept 10 bases outside the gene matches.

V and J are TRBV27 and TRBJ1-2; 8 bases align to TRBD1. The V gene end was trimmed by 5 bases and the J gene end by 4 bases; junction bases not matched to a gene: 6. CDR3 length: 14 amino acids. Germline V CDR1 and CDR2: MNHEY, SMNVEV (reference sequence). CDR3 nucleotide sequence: TGTGCCAGCAGTAGGCAGGGGGCCACCTATGGCTACACCTTC. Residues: CASSRQGATYGYTF.